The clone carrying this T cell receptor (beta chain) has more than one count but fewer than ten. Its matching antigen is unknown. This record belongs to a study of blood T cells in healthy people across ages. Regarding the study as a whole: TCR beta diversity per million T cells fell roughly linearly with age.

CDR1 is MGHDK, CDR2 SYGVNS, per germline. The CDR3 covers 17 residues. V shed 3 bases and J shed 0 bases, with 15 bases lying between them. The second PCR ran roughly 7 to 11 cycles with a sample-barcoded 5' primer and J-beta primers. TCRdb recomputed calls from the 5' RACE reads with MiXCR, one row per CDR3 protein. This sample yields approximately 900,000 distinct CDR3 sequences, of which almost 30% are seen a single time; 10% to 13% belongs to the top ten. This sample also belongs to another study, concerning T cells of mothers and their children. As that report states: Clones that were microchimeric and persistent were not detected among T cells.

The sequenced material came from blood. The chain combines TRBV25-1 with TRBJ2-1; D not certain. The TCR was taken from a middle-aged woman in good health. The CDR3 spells CASSDSGSLSSYNEQFF. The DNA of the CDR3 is TGTGCCAGCAGTGACTCCGGGTCCCTAAGCTCCTACAATGAGCAGTTCTTC.